The source of this TCR beta chain is a study of T cell responses to AZD1222 COVID-19 vaccine. Study-level results: Close to half of spike-specific TCRs reportedly recognize unmutated variant regions.

Measured with immunoSEQ multiplex PCR; TCRdb has only the in-frame clones, and not every one. The sample has about 220,000 clones, under 95% seen once. On this clone: Its specificity is unknown.

The TCR originated in an adult in good health. Sequencing used peripheral blood, obtained on day 0 of MenACWY control vaccination.

The DNA for the CDR3 is TGTGCCAGCAGTGACTCGAGAGGGGCTGAAGCTTTCTTT. Protein product: CASSDSRGAEAFF. This chain connects TRBV6-4 to TRBJ1-1; D is perhaps TRBD1 (5 bases). Trimming removed 0 bases from V and 6 bases from J, with 8 bases in between. This CDR3 region has 13 residues. Germline-derived CDR1 and CDR2 are MRHNA and SNTAGT.